This TCR beta chain originates from a study of long-term antiretroviral therapy in people with HIV. Study findings and constraints: Pre-ART clonal expansion yielded clones that dominated the repertoire at all time points. Controls showed broader CDR3 length ranges than did the HIV repertoires.

Every single participant having HIV got treatment inside the United States. With survey level as its setting, the immunoSEQ assay was v3.0. Repertoires were generated with immunoSEQ multiplex PCR, while TCRdb's copy carries only in-frame clones and drops some. The sample lists 20,000 to 25,000 clones; roughly 85% were seen once. As to this clone: Its antigen is currently unknown.

V shed 4 bases and J shed 1 base, with 10 bases lying between them. CDR3 length: 14 amino acids. From germline, CDR1 is SEHNR and CDR2 FQNEAQ (reference sequence). This TCR was recovered from a woman aged 40 to 50 with HIV. The sample consisted of unsorted PBMCs, taken 1.2 years after starting antiretroviral therapy. V and J are TRBV7-9 and TRBJ1-1, with D possibly TRBD1 on 5 matching bases. Here the CDR3 reads CASSYHGGNTEAFF. The CDR3 DNA reads TGTGCCAGCAGCTATCACGGGGGGAACACTGAAGCTTTCTTT. Supplemented by reference TRBV7-9 and TRBJ1-1, the full variable domain reads DTGVSQNPRHKITKRGQNVTFRCDPISEHNRLYWYRQTLGQGPEFLTYFQNEAQLEKSRLLSDRFSAERPKGSFSTLEIQRTEQGDSAMYLCASSYHGGNTEAFFGQGTRLTVV.